The following is a T cell receptor beta chain sequence with its context. The data stem from a study of T-cell memory formation after mild COVID-19. TCRdb recomputed calls from the 5' RACE reads with MiXCR, one row per CDR3 protein. The profile shows around 400,000 distinct CDR3 sequences, approximately 24% of them singletons. The CDR3 consists of 14 residues. CDR1 and CDR2 from the germline V gene are SGHVS and FNYEAQ. Deletions cut 5 bases from V and 4 bases from J, with 13 bases between. V gene TRBV7-6 combines with J gene TRBJ2-3; perhaps TRBD1 as D (5 bases). This sequence originates from an adult woman who had mild COVID-19 (a few samples of this study predate the infection). Cell type and time point are not known. Material: PBMCs or a T cell subset sorted from them (not recorded which). The CDR3 region is CASSPPQGADTQYF. DNA of the CDR3: TGTGCCAGCAGCCCACCCCAGGGCGCAGATACGCAGTATTTT.